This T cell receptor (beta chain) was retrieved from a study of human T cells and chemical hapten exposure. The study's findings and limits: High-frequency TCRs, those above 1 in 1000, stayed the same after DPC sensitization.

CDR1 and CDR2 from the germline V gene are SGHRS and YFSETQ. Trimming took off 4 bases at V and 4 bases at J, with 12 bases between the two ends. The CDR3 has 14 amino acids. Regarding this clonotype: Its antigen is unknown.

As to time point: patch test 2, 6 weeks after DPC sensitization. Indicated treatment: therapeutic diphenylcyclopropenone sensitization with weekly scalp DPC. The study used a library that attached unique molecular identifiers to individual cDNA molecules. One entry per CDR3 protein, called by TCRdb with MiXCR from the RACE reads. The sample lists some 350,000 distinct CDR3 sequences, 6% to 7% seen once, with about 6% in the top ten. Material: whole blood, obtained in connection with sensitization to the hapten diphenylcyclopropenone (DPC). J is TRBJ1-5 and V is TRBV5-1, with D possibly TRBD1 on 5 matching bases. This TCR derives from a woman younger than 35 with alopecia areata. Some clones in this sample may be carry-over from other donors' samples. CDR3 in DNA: TGCGCCAGCAGCCATGGGACGGGGAATCAGCCCCAGCATTTT. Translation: CASSHGTGNQPQHF.